The 21 T cell receptor beta chains below all came from one sample that was sequenced in a study of blood T cell repertoires in COVID-19. Sequencing was performed with immunoSEQ multiplex PCR; in TCRdb, only in-frame clones are kept and a portion is missing. The sample has approximately 200,000 clones; just under 85% are singletons. Material: PBMCs or T cells enriched from blood (not recorded which). The receptors were gathered from a woman between 35 and 50 years old with acute COVID-19.

This sequence joins TRBV7-8 and TRBJ1-3; D perhaps matches TRBD1 (6 bases). V shed 4 bases and J shed 12 bases, with 13 bases lying between them. Per the germline V gene, CDR1 is SGHVS and CDR2 is FQNEAQ. This CDR3 contains 12 residues. The DNA for the CDR3 is TGTGCCAGCAGCTCTGGACAGTCTATCATATATTTT. This encodes CASSSGQSIIYF.

This chain connects TRBV7-6 to TRBJ1-1; D not resolved. The CDR3 has 16 amino acids. The V end was cut by 5 bases, the J end by 0 bases, with 16 bases between. Germline V gene data show CDR1 as SGHVS and CDR2 as FNYEAQ. The CDR3 region has the DNA TGTGCCAGCAGCGAAACCCCGACGGAGATGAACACTGAAGCTTTCTTT. Translation gives CASSETPTEMNTEAFF.

This rearrangement joins TRBV19 to TRBJ2-2, with a tentative D call TRBD2 (5 bases). The CDR3 has 11 amino acids. Trimming removed 11 bases from V and 2 bases from J, with 6 bases in between. Per germline, CDR1 LNHDA and CDR2 SQIVND (reference sequence). CDR3 loop: CAGGNTGELFF. CDR3 DNA sequence: TGTGCCGGAGGCAACACCGGGGAGCTGTTTTTT.

V gene TRBV6-5 combines with J gene TRBJ1-5; D is perhaps TRBD1 (6 bases). V lost 6 bases and J 5 bases, leaving 17 bases between the germline ends. This CDR3 region has 15 residues. Per germline, CDR1 MNHEY and CDR2 SVGAGI. CDR3 region: CASSPGPRGYQPQHF. The CDR3, as DNA: TGTGCCAGCAGCCCCGGGCCCAGGGGTTATCAGCCCCAGCATTTT.

The chain employs TRBV2 and TRBJ2-3; 12 bases match TRBD2. The CDR3 spans 16 residues. Germline V lookup: CDR1 SNHLY, CDR2 FYNNEI. V was clipped by 8 bases and J by 2 bases; unmatched bases: 8. The CDR3 sequence: CASGRLAGALTDTQYF. The CDR3 nucleotides read TGTGCCAGCGGGAGACTAGCGGGAGCGCTCACAGATACGCAGTATTTT.

The V and J genes are TRBV30 and TRBJ1-2; D ambiguous. Germline values: CDR1 GTSNPN, CDR2 SVGIG (reference sequence). Trimming stripped 4 bases from V and 4 bases from J, with 13 bases between. The CDR3 is 13 residues long. The CDR3 nucleotides read TGTGCCTGGACCCTACAGAACGGCTATGGCTACACCTTC. The encoded protein is CAWTLQNGYGYTF.

This chain connects TRBV18 to TRBJ2-2; TRBD2 agrees at 8 bases. The germline V gene encodes CDR1 KGHSH and CDR2 LQKENI. This CDR3 spans 15 amino acids. V lost 6 bases and J lost 0; bases outside the gene matches: 3. The CDR3 region has the DNA TGTGCCAGCTCGCCGGGACTAGCGAACACCGGGGAGCTGTTTTTT. Encoded protein: CASSPGLANTGELFF.

V is TRBV5-1 and J is TRBJ1-4; D is unresolved. V shed 2 bases and J shed 0 bases, with 11 bases lying between them. Germline CDR1 and CDR2: SGHRS and YFSETQ. The CDR3 is 16 amino acids. The CDR3 nucleotides read TGCGCCAGCAGCTTTGGCAGCGTTGCAACTAATGAAAAACTGTTTTTT. Amino acids: CASSFGSVATNEKLFF.

This chain links TRBV3-1 (or the pseudogene TRBV3-2) with TRBJ2-3; 9 bases are shared with TRBD2. The V segment lost 5 bases and the J segment 2 bases; nucleotides outside the gene matches: 14. The CDR3 has 18 residues. Germline V CDR1 and CDR2: LGHDT, YNNKEL (reference sequence). This CDR3 is CASSASLARGGNTDTQYF. CDR3 coding DNA: TGTGCCAGCAGCGCCAGTCTGGCGCGGGGGGGCAACACAGATACGCAGTATTTT.

The CDR3 nucleotides are TGCAGTGCTAGTCGGAGAAATAGCAATCAGCCCCAGCATTTT. Its translation: CSASRRNSNQPQHF. The V gene is TRBV20-1, the J gene TRBJ1-5; D is unresolved. Germline V gives CDR1 DFQATT, CDR2 SNEGSKA (reference sequence). Trimming removed 3 bases at V and 0 bases at J, with 9 bases between. The CDR3 is 14 residues long.

The chain uses TRBV24-1 and TRBJ2-5; 7 positions match TRBD1. The V gene's germline CDR1 is KGHDR and CDR2 SFDVKD. The V and J ends lost 4 bases and 3 bases, in that order; junction bases with no gene match: 7. The CDR3 has 15 amino acids. CDR3 amino acids: CATSDPRQGKETQYF. The CDR3 DNA sequence: TGTGCCACCAGTGACCCCCGACAGGGAAAAGAGACCCAGTACTTC.

This chain connects TRBV5-6 to TRBJ2-2, with 8 bases lining up with TRBD2. This CDR3 spans 16 amino acids. CDR1 SGHDT and CDR2 YYEEEE come from the germline V gene. V shed 6 bases and J 2 bases; nucleotides not matched to a gene: 9. DNA for the CDR3: TGTGCCAGCACCCCGGGAGGGGGGACAAACACCGGGGAGCTGTTTTTT. It codes for CASTPGGGTNTGELFF. The full variable domain, completed using reference TRBV5-6 and TRBJ2-2, is DAGVTQSPTHLIKTRGQQVTLRCSPKSGHDTVSWYQQALGQGPQFIFQYYEEEERQRGNFPDRFSGHQFPNYSSELNVNALLLGDSALYLCASTPGGGTNTGELFFGEGSRLTVL.

The chain carries TRBV16 and TRBJ2-7; the match to TRBD1 covers 8 bases. V shed 2 bases, J shed 3 bases, and the junction held 9 bases outside the gene matches. Germline V gene sequence: CDR1 KGHSY, CDR2 FQNENV. This CDR3 has 16 residues. CDR3 DNA sequence: TGTGCCAGCAGCCAAGGCCCCACCGGACAGGGCTACGAGCAGTACTTC. Translating gives CASSQGPTGQGYEQYF. The entire variable domain, with the rest obtained from reference TRBV16 and TRBJ2-7, is as follows: GEEVAQTPKHLVRGEGQKAKLYCAPIKGHSYVFWYQQVLKNEFKFLISFQNENVFDETGMPKERFSAKCLPNSPCSLEIQATKLEDSAVYFCASSQGPTGQGYEQYFGPGTRLTVT.

The J gene is TRBJ2-7, the V gene TRBV21-1; TRBD1, the D gene given by the table, was not confirmed from the DNA. TRBV21-1 is assigned pseudogene status. The CDR3 has 13 residues. CDR3: CASSNSGFHEQYF. CDR3 bases: TGTGCCAGCAGCAATTCAGGGTTCCACGAGCAGTACTTC.

This clone appeared a few times. The chain is built from TRBV25-1 and TRBJ1-2; TRBD1 aligns across 8 bases. This CDR3 spans 15 amino acids. The V gene end was trimmed by 6 bases and the J gene end by 3 bases; junction bases not matched to a gene: 9. Germline loops: CDR1 MGHDK, CDR2 SYGVNS. The CDR3 region is CASSSANRGDYGYTF. CDR3 in DNA: TGTGCCAGCAGCTCGGCAAACAGGGGGGACTATGGCTACACCTTC.

The chain combines TRBV4-1 with TRBJ1-1; weak D call: TRBD1 (5 bases). The CDR3 is 14 amino acids. CDR1 and CDR2 (germline): MGHRA, YSYEKL. V lost 0 bases to trimming and J lost 6 bases, with 11 bases between them. CDR3 bases: TGCGCCAGCAGCCAAGATTCGGACACAGCTGAAGCTTTCTTT. This translates into CASSQDSDTAEAFF.

V gene TRBV9 combines with J gene TRBJ2-7; 9 bases match TRBD2. The length of the CDR3 is 15 residues. From germline, CDR1 is SGDLS and CDR2 YYNGEE. After removal of 0 bases from V and 2 bases from J, the junction contained 3 bases not matched to a gene. The CDR3 region has the DNA TGTGCCAGCAGCGTAGTGCCTAGCGGGACCTACGAGCAGTACTTC. This sequence encodes CASSVVPSGTYEQYF.

Only a few counts were recorded for this clone. The rearrangement uses TRBV5-1 and TRBJ2-3, with 7 nucleotides matching TRBD2. The ends lost 0 bases at V and 4 bases at J; junction bases unmatched: 5. CDR3 length equals 15 residues. Germline V gene sequence: CDR1 SGHRS, CDR2 YFSETQ. The CDR3 sequence: CASSLAVGGPDTQYF. The CDR3 bases are TGCGCCAGCAGCTTGGCTGTGGGAGGGCCAGATACGCAGTATTTT.

V and J are TRBV18 and TRBJ2-3; TRBD1 agrees at 8 bases. CDR3 length: 12 residues. The J segment lost 7 bases and the V segment lost 5 bases, leaving 2 bases of the junction unmatched. Germline values: CDR1 KGHSH, CDR2 LQKENI. CDR3 protein: CASSYRGNTQYF. The CDR3 DNA sequence: TGTGCCAGCTCATACAGGGGGAATACGCAGTATTTT.

The chain recombines TRBV14 with TRBJ2-1; 9 nucleotides align to TRBD1. CDR3 length: 17 amino acids. With 0 bases clipped from V and 4 bases from J, the junction kept 7 bases outside the gene matches. Per the germline V gene, CDR1 is SGHDN and CDR2 is FVKESK. CDR3 bases: TGTGCCAGCAGCCAAGAGTGGTCCGGACAGGGGTACAATGAGCAGTTCTTC. It encodes CASSQEWSGQGYNEQFF.

This chain connects TRBV2 to TRBJ1-4, with 7 bases lining up with TRBD1. CDR1 and CDR2 (germline): SNHLY, FYNNEI. The CDR3 has 15 amino acids. The V segment lost 3 bases and the J segment 5 bases; nucleotides outside the gene matches: 6. This chain's CDR3 is CASSEVGTVNEKLFF. CDR3 bases: TGTGCCAGCAGTGAGGTGGGGACAGTAAATGAAAAACTGTTTTTT.